The 25 T cell receptor beta chains below come from one sample, sequenced in a study of Graves' ophthalmopathy and Graves' hyperthyroidism. RNA transcripts were the template, and TCR beta CDR3 regions were amplified from them. Following a first-round RT-PCR that used HTBI primers, a second-round multiplex PCR was carried out. MiXCR, applied by TCRdb to the multiplex PCR reads, yields one record per CDR3 protein. Of approximately 640,000 distinct CDR3 sequences listed, more than 40% are singletons. Sequencing was carried out using peripheral blood. The receptors stem from an adult man with Graves' ophthalmopathy.

The V call is TRBV30, the J call TRBJ1-2; no definite D call. Germline CDR1 reads GTSNPN; CDR2 reads SVGIG (reference sequence). The CDR3 consists of 10 residues. V was clipped by 1 base and J by 9 bases, with 6 bases between them. CDR3 sequence: CAWSEESYTF. The CDR3 region has the DNA TGTGCCTGGAGTGAGGAGAGCTACACCTTC. The whole variable domain, filled in from reference TRBV30 and TRBJ1-2, reads SQTIHQWPATLVQPVGSPLSLECTVEGTSNPNLYWYRQAAGRGLQLLFYSVGIGQISSEVPQNLSASRPQDRQFILSSKKLLLSDSGFYLCAWSEESYTFGSGTRLTVV.

This clonotype was detected many times. V and J are TRBV2 and TRBJ2-2; 7 bases are shared with TRBD1. Germline V CDR1 and CDR2: SNHLY, FYNNEI. V was clipped by 6 bases and J by 9 bases; unmatched bases: 7. This CDR3 spans 13 amino acids. CDR3 in amino acids: CASREKTGWELFF. The CDR3 DNA is TGTGCCAGCAGGGAAAAGACAGGGTGGGAGCTGTTTTTT.

The chain carries TRBV7-9 and TRBJ1-2, with 8 nucleotides matching TRBD1. V shed 6 bases, J shed 8 bases, and the junction held 5 bases outside the gene matches. The CDR3 is 12 amino acids. Germline CDR1 reads SEHNR; CDR2 reads FQNEAQ (reference sequence). The CDR3 DNA is TGTGCCAGCAGGGTACAGGGGGGAGGCTACACCTTC. The encoded protein is CASRVQGGGYTF.

At least ten counts were recorded for this clonotype. The chain combines TRBV15 with TRBJ2-7; 7 nucleotides align to TRBD2. Losses at the gene ends were 3 bases for V and 2 bases for J; bases not matched to a gene: 10. The length of the CDR3 is 16 residues. CDR1 and CDR2 from the germline V gene are LNHNV and YYDKDF (reference sequence). DNA for the CDR3: TGTGCCACCAGCAGGGAGTCGGGCGGGGGAGCCTACGAGCAGTACTTC. Translation gives CATSRESGGGAYEQYF.

CDR3 DNA sequence: TGTGCCACCAGTGATACGGGGACAGGGATCGGGGAGCTGTTTTTT. Translating it yields CATSDTGTGIGELFF. The J gene is TRBJ2-2, the V gene TRBV24-1, with TRBD1 matching 9 bases. CDR3 size: 15 residues. Germline V gives CDR1 KGHDR, CDR2 SFDVKD. The J segment lost 7 bases and the V segment lost 3 bases, leaving 5 bases of the junction unmatched.

The chain has TRBV2 and TRBJ1-5, with 9 bases matching TRBD1. Germline V gene sequence: CDR1 SNHLY, CDR2 FYNNEI. The CDR3 is made up of 14 amino acids. Unmatched junction bases numbered 6, after V lost 7 bases and J lost 5 bases. CDR3 sequence: CASNDRGGDQPQHF. The CDR3 DNA reads TGTGCCAGCAATGACAGGGGGGGGGATCAGCCCCAGCATTTT.

About this clonotype: The junction differs from germline at one of its ends, possibly a read error. The V and J genes are TRBV7-9 and TRBJ2-7; no clear D gene. Per the germline V gene, CDR1 is SEHNR and CDR2 is FQNEAQ (reference sequence). The CDR3 is 12 amino acids. The CDR3: CAGSLADYEQYF. CDR3 DNA: TGTGCCGGCAGCTTAGCCGACTACGAGCAGTACTTC.

The chain has TRBV11-2 and TRBJ2-2; 11 bases fit TRBD2. The CDR3 has 15 residues. Germline V lookup: CDR1 SGHAT, CDR2 FQNNGV. With V trimmed by 5 bases and J by 14 bases, 13 bases remained unmatched. CDR3 protein: CASSQETSGKAGLFF. DNA of the CDR3: TGTGCCAGCAGCCAGGAGACTAGCGGGAAGGCTGGACTGTTTTTT.

There are a few counts of this clonotype. The genes are TRBV6-1 and TRBJ1-5; D possibly corresponds to TRBD1 (6 bases). Trimming stripped 11 bases from V and 0 bases from J, with 14 bases between. CDR3 length: 14 residues. Germline V CDR1 and CDR2: MNHNS, SASEGT. The CDR3 sequence is CAGSGTNSNQPQHF. The CDR3 bases are TGTGCCGGCTCCGGGACAAATAGCAATCAGCCCCAGCATTTT.

Turning to this clonotype: Just one base apart from a much larger clone, this may be a read error. The chain joins TRBV2 to TRBJ2-7; D remains unclear. Germline CDR1 reads SNHLY; CDR2 reads FYNNEI. The CDR3 consists of 15 residues. Written as DNA, the CDR3 is TGTGCCAGCAGCCCAGTCACGGATCAAGAACACGAGCAGGACTTC. This gives the protein CASSPVTDQEHEQDF. The variable domain in full, with the rest retrieved from reference TRBV2 and TRBJ2-7, is EPEVTQTPSHQVTQMGQEVILRCVPISNHLYFYWYRQILGQKVEFLVSFYNNEISEKSEIFDDQFSVERPDGSNFTLKIRSTKLEDSAMYFCASSPVTDQEHEQDFGPGTRLTVT.

This clonotype was picked up many times. The chain couples TRBV6-5 to TRBJ1-4, with D tentatively TRBD1 (5 bases). The germline gives CDR1 MNHEY, CDR2 SVGAGI. V lost 6 bases, J lost 2 bases, and 16 bases lay in between. The CDR3 covers 16 residues. The CDR3 is CASRSWAGTTNEKLFF. The CDR3 region has the DNA TGTGCCAGCAGATCGTGGGCAGGGACGACTAATGAAAAACTGTTTTTT.

Concerning this clonotype: This may be a read error, as it is one base from a much larger clone. The chain carries TRBV7-3 and TRBJ1-5; D gene ambiguous. V lost 6 bases and J lost 11, with 20 bases in between. This CDR3 has 14 amino acids. The germline gives CDR1 SGHTA, CDR2 FQGTGA. The CDR3: CASRSGRLDVTQHF. The DNA of the CDR3 is TGTGCCAGCAGGTCGGGGAGACTCGATGTTACCCAGCATTTT.

CDR3 sequence (DNA): TGTGCCAGCAGCTTAGGCTCCCAGCATTTT. Amino acids: CASSLGSQHF. V and J are TRBV7-2 and TRBJ1-5; D uncertain. V lost 1 base, J lost 11 bases, and 3 bases lay in between. CDR1 SGHTA and CDR2 FQGNSA come from the germline V gene. This CDR3 has 10 amino acids.

The CDR3 region is CASHGAGTGLYEQYF. As DNA, the CDR3 is TGTGCCAGCCACGGCGCCGGGACAGGGCTCTACGAGCAGTACTTC. The rearrangement links TRBV2 to TRBJ2-7; 9 positions agree with TRBD1. Germline CDR1 is SNHLY and CDR2 is FYNNEI. This CDR3 is 15 amino acids long. V trimming: 8 bases; J trimming: 3 bases; junction bases outside the gene matches: 11.

Concerning this clonotype itself: Because the CDR3 is missing its conserved closing phenylalanine or tryptophan, this is likely a read error. No DNA is shown, since the ends of the CDR3 on it are uncertain; the CDR3 is the one TCRdb lists. This rearrangement joins TRBV12-3 or TRBV12-4 to TRBJ1-1; the table's D call, TRBD1, was not checked against the DNA. A total of 15 residues make up the CDR3, ends included. The CDR3 protein is CASSLGGQGATEAFS.

The chain links TRBV13 to TRBJ1-5; tentative D call: TRBD1 (6 bases). V gave up 5 bases and J gave up 1 base, with 21 bases separating them. This CDR3 spans 18 amino acids. CDR1 and CDR2 from the germline V gene are PRHDT and FYEKMQ (reference sequence). The CDR3 protein is CASSPSFWGHLSNQPQHF. The CDR3 nucleotides read TGTGCCAGCAGCCCCTCTTTTTGGGGACACCTAAGCAATCAGCCCCAGCATTTT.

This clonotype was seen many times. CDR3 region: CASSAKGSYEFETQYF. The CDR3, as DNA: TGTGCCAGCAGCGCGAAAGGGTCGTACGAGTTTGAGACCCAGTACTTC. The chain carries TRBV9 and TRBJ2-5; D is ambiguous. Germline V gene data show CDR1 as SGDLS and CDR2 as YYNGEE. Trimming stripped 3 bases from V and 5 bases from J, with 20 bases between. This CDR3 comprises 16 residues. Variable domain in full (rest from reference TRBV9 and TRBJ2-5): DSGVTQTPKHLITATGQRVTLRCSPRSGDLSVYWYQQSLDQGLQFLIQYYNGEERAKGNILERFSAQQFPDLHSELNLSSLELGDSALYFCASSAKGSYEFETQYFGPGTRLLVL.

The chain uses TRBV19 and TRBJ2-6; the D call may be TRBD1 or TRBD2 (5 bases each). This CDR3 has 16 residues. CDR1 and CDR2 (germline): LNHDA, SQIVND (reference sequence). V was shortened by 3 bases and J by 4 bases, with 13 bases between the two germline ends. The CDR3 loop is CASSMGPGTGANVLTF. CDR3 bases: TGTGCCAGTAGTATGGGACCGGGCACCGGGGCCAACGTCCTGACTTTC. The variable domain in full, with the rest retrieved from reference TRBV19 and TRBJ2-6, is DGGITQSPKYLFRKEGQNVTLSCEQNLNHDAMYWYRQDPGQGLRLIYYSQIVNDFQKGDIAEGYSVSREKKESFPLTVTSAQKNPTAFYLCASSMGPGTGANVLTFGAGSRLTVL.

The CDR3, as DNA: TGTGCCAGCAGCTCAGCAGACCGAAGGTACCAAGAGACCCAGTACTTC. It codes for CASSSADRRYQETQYF. V and J are TRBV7-2 and TRBJ2-5; D is uncertain. CDR3 size: 16 residues. With 4 bases removed from V and 0 bases from J, the gap between germline ends came to 15 bases. The germline gives CDR1 SGHTA, CDR2 FQGNSA.

This clonotype came up many times. The gene calls are TRBV7-3 and TRBJ2-7; TRBD1 matches at 8 bases. The CDR3 contains 13 residues. Unmatched junction bases numbered 6, after V lost 4 bases and J lost 7 bases. From germline, CDR1 is SGHTA and CDR2 FQGTGA. In DNA, the CDR3 is TGTGCCAGCAGCTCACGACAGGGGAGAGAGCAGTACTTC. This encodes CASSSRQGREQYF.

The V and J genes are TRBV6-2 or TRBV6-3 and TRBJ2-5; TRBD2 agrees at 8 bases. J lost 2 bases, V lost 0 bases, and 2 bases had no gene match. In germline, CDR1 is MNHEY, CDR2 SVGEGT. This CDR3 region has 15 residues. The CDR3 sequence: CASSYSIAGQETQYF. CDR3 DNA: TGTGCCAGCAGTTACTCGATAGCGGGGCAAGAGACCCAGTACTTC.

This clonotype was counted at least ten times. The chain has TRBV5-1 and TRBJ2-7, with a weak D call TRBD1 (6 bases). This CDR3 is built from 12 residues. From germline, CDR1 is SGHRS and CDR2 YFSETQ. V was clipped by 5 bases and J by 3 bases, with 9 bases between them. As DNA, the CDR3 is TGCGCCAGCAGGGACAGCTTCTACGAGCAGTACTTC. Translation: CASRDSFYEQYF.

This clonotype was seen repeatedly, ten times or more. The V call is TRBV14, the J call TRBJ2-5; 9 bases line up with TRBD1. With V trimmed by 4 bases and J by 3 bases, 6 bases remained unmatched. This CDR3 has 15 residues. Germline CDR1 reads SGHDN; CDR2 reads FVKESK. The DNA of the CDR3 is TGTGCCAGCAGCCTGAGCGGACAGGGGAAAGAGACCCAGTACTTC. Encoded protein: CASSLSGQGKETQYF.

Regarding this clonotype: Germline is not matched at one junction end, which may reflect a read error. V and J are TRBV29-1 and TRBJ2-6, with 9 bases lining up with TRBD1. The CDR3 runs to 12 residues. Germline values: CDR1 SQVTM, CDR2 ANQGSEA. CDR3 nucleotides: TGCAGCGTTGAAGGGGACAGGGACCCTGAAGCTTTC. This translates into CSVEGDRDPEAF.

The chain links TRBV12-3 or TRBV12-4 to TRBJ2-7; D may be TRBD1 or TRBD2 (7 bases each). This CDR3 has 14 amino acids. Trimming removed 1 base from V and 6 bases from J, with 13 bases in between. DNA for the CDR3: TGTGCCAGCAGTTTAGGTATCAGGGGGGGCGAGCAGTACTTC. Its protein product is CASSLGIRGGEQYF.